This is a list of T cell receptor beta chains from one sample in a study of T cell repertoires in cytomegalovirus infection. TCRdb re-analysed the reads in MiXCR, keeping a single row per CDR3 protein. The sample consists of some 240,000 distinct CDR3 sequences, approximately 15% of them appearing once. Sequencing was performed on CD8+ T cells from PBMCs. These receptors were obtained from a human donor in good health (CMV status not recorded). Some clones in this sample may be carry-over from other donors' samples. Each CDR3 is given with its conserved first and last residue. The size of a clone is reported for some rows only, either as once, few or many, or as a class for expanded clones.

v_call	j_call	clone_size	cdr3_aa
TRBV19	TRBJ2-5	few	CASSIDRADTDPRQETQYF
TRBV4-3	TRBJ2-7	-	CASSQELRGASYEQYF
TRBV20-1	TRBJ1-6	-	CSARNRDSSSYNSPLHF
TRBV11-2	TRBJ2-3	few	CASSGGTSGGTDTQYF
TRBV7-2	TRBJ1-6	many	CASSLQRQGRSPLHF
TRBV12-5	TRBJ1-2	few	CASAYGGTNYGYTF
TRBV7-9	TRBJ2-7	once	CASSLTGATYEQYF
TRBV10-3	TRBJ1-2	few	CAISDNYGYTF
TRBV6-5	TRBJ1-4	-	CASSSGSYPGGRGVGEKLFF
TRBV7-2	TRBJ2-7	many	CASSLNPTTQYF
TRBV19	TRBJ2-6	-	CASSIVRGTHSGANVLTF
TRBV5-8	TRBJ1-4	-	CASSLRDRTTNEKLFF
TRBV10-3	TRBJ1-5	many	CASFGGGNQPQHF
TRBV7-6	TRBJ1-5	many	CASSQGTGVSNQPQHF
TRBV11-2	TRBJ1-3	few	CASSSGRGPPSGNTIYF
TRBV7-2	TRBJ2-1	many	CASSSTGTTYNEQFF
TRBV5-1	TRBJ2-1	-	CASRWLDGALNEQFF
TRBV7-2	TRBJ2-7	few	CASSPGGGGSYEQYF
TRBV7-9	TRBJ1-1	few	CASSGEDRAPVEAFF
TRBV29-1	TRBJ2-7	-	CSVVIKSTGTYEQYF
TRBV29-1	TRBJ1-1	-	CSVEDHAGVGTEAFF
TRBV19	TRBJ1-1	few	CASSGHGAYNTEAFF
TRBV11-3	TRBJ2-5	-	CASSVSAQETQYF
TRBV20-1	TRBJ2-7	few	CSARDLLGSTYEQYF
TRBV4-1	TRBJ1-6	many	CASSPSQGANSPLHF
TRBV16	TRBJ2-1	-	CASSQFSQIYNEQFF
TRBV4-1	TRBJ1-3	few	CASSQGPWTGEDGNTIYF
TRBV7-3	TRBJ2-3	many	CASSLGALAPDTQYF
TRBV7-8	TRBJ1-2	few	CASSLDPAASYNYGYTF
TRBV7-8	TRBJ1-1	many	CASSSPMDLTKNTEAFF
TRBV6-2/TRBV6-3	TRBJ1-2	few	CASTYRDRGTDLYGYTF
TRBV5-1	TRBJ2-3	-	CASSLAGGDTQYF
TRBV20-1	TRBJ1-1	few	CSARELGQGTRNEAFF
TRBV6-5	TRBJ2-3	few	CASRNITRGRDTQYF
TRBV4-3	TRBJ1-1	-	CTSSQETGRHMNTEAFF
TRBV28	TRBJ2-7	-	CASSSPSGGGLIFTYEQYF
TRBV7-9	TRBJ1-1	many	CASSLIRERVEAFF
TRBV28	TRBJ2-7	many	CASSPRVGHPEVPYEQYF
TRBV6-8	TRBJ2-2	-	CASSYNLAGAGELFF
TRBV20-1	TRBJ2-1	-	CSARGWSGGSYNEQFF
TRBV24-1	TRBJ2-2	few	CATSSTGELFF
TRBV6-5	TRBJ2-2	-	CASSYSPGGELFF
TRBV14	TRBJ2-1	many	CASSRRGLGNEQFF
TRBV20-1	TRBJ2-5	-	CSARTSGGAESETQYF
TRBV9	TRBJ1-2	-	CASSVVEVLTLDRTDTHYGYTF
TRBV7-2	TRBJ2-3	-	CASSLLDQSTDTQYF
TRBV10-3	TRBJ1-2	many	CAISELGSAYGYTF
TRBV6-2/TRBV6-3	TRBJ2-1	many	CASSSRGHNEQFF
TRBV20-1	TRBJ1-2	-	CSASRGGNGYTF
TRBV12-3/TRBV12-4	TRBJ2-2	many	CASSLGDLPGQGLVSVGELFF
TRBV20-1	TRBJ2-3	-	CSASRLAGDTQYF
TRBV20-1	TRBJ2-2	many	CSARTYGGGDTGELFF
TRBV4-1	TRBJ2-1	-	CASSRRNSTYNEQFF
TRBV7-2	TRBJ1-1	many	CASNRETGDLTEAFF
TRBV6-4	TRBJ2-1	many	CASSDSSGGNEQFF
TRBV3-1	TRBJ1-1	-	CASSQGGGADTEAFF
TRBV20-1	TRBJ2-7	-	CSARDQGEGYYEQYF
TRBV4-1	TRBJ2-1	many	CASSQGQGMYNEQFF